The rows below give T cell receptor beta chains drawn from one sample of a study of T cell responses to AZD1222 COVID-19 vaccine. The table came from immunoSEQ multiplex PCR; TCRdb's copy has only in-frame clones and leaves some out. The sample lists some 120,000 clones, 70% to 90% occurring once. The sample was peripheral blood, taken on day 0 of AZD1222 vaccination. All receptors derive from an adult in good health. CDR3s include the opening cysteine and the closing phenylalanine or tryptophan.

J | length | V | CDR3
TRBJ2-7 | 13 | TRBV18 | CASSPLADVEQYF
TRBJ2-2 | 11 | TRBV27 | CASSHTGELFF
TRBJ1-4 | 15 | TRBV7-2 | CASSLAGGKGEKLFF
TRBJ1-5 | 16 | TRBV5-5 | CASSPGGVGGNQPQHF
TRBJ1-4 | 20 | TRBV24-1 | CATSDFPGQGPASTNEKLFF
TRBJ2-3 | 16 | TRBV6-5 | CASSYSTSGVEDTQYF
TRBJ1-6 | 16 | TRBV6-4 | CASSDSSRGLGSPLHF
TRBJ1-1 | 16 | TRBV25-1 | CASIRDREGRNTEAFF
TRBJ1-1 | 15 | TRBV28 | CASSRQGPMNTEAFF
TRBJ1-2 | 12 | TRBV10-3 | CAISKEGYGYTF
TRBJ2-1 | 16 | TRBV5-4 | CASSLGRVRSYNEQFF
TRBJ2-5 | 15 | TRBV5-1 | CASSSLAGGSETQYF
TRBJ1-4 | 15 | TRBV9 | CASSVSAATNEKLFF
TRBJ1-1 | 14 | TRBV7-2 | CASSLQGASTEAFF
TRBJ1-2 | 14 | TRBV7-9 | CASSFGQTPYGYTF
TRBJ2-5 | 15 | TRBV7-9 | CASSNKGGDQETQYF
TRBJ2-2 | 16 | TRBV3-1/TRBV3-2 | CASSQVTGEGTGELFF
TRBJ2-5 | 16 | TRBV5-1 | CASSLGAGGDRETQYF
TRBJ1-2 | 13 | TRBV27 | CASKTTRARGYTF
TRBJ2-7 | 18 | TRBV7-2 | CASSRSEAGLAEIYEQYF
TRBJ2-5 | 16 | TRBV9 | CASSERDGRLQETQYF
TRBJ1-1 | 15 | TRBV6-6 | CASSYSPGRDTEAFF
TRBJ1-1 | 13 | TRBV12-3/TRBV12-4 | CASSLYGVTEAFF
TRBJ2-2 | 13 | TRBV12-3/TRBV12-4 | CASSFSGTGELFF
TRBJ2-7 | 16 | TRBV6-5 | CASSYLAGTLSYEQYF
TRBJ2-7 | 15 | TRBV6-5 | CASRTSGGSSYEQYF
TRBJ1-2 | 14 | TRBV3-1/TRBV3-2 | CASSRTGIGYGYTF
TRBJ1-4 | 14 | TRBV7-8 | CASSPGPLTEKLFF
TRBJ1-4 | 15 | TRBV27 | CASSSAQGAHEKLFF
TRBJ2-5 | 15 | TRBV25-1 | CASSEPRLAGETQYF
TRBJ2-7 | 15 | TRBV5-4 | CASSRPGTSANEQYF
TRBJ1-2 | 15 | TRBV9 | CASSVDGYVSGGYTF
TRBJ2-2 | 14 | TRBV7-9 | CASSLDRDTGELFF
TRBJ2-7 | 18 | TRBV4-2 | CASSQKGLAGHLSYEQYF
TRBJ1-6 | 14 | TRBV18 | CASSPTIPNSPLHF
TRBJ2-2 | 16 | TRBV7-2 | CASSLGQTLGVGELFF
TRBJ1-1 | 13 | TRBV10-3 | CAISRQEGTEAFF
TRBJ2-5 | 15 | TRBV6-5 | CASARARGQQETQYF
TRBJ2-2 | 15 | TRBV19 | CASSFLGTNTGELFF
TRBJ2-7 | 17 | TRBV13 | CASSLRSGLADYYEQYF
TRBJ2-7 | 13 | TRBV12-3/TRBV12-4 | CASSLNTAYEQYF
TRBJ2-7 | 14 | TRBV3-1/TRBV3-2 | CASSEAPNPYEQYF
TRBJ2-7 | 15 | TRBV7-9 | CASSPGGGHSYEQYF
TRBJ1-1 | 16 | TRBV3-1/TRBV3-2 | CASSPREQIKNTEAFF
TRBJ2-7 | 13 | TRBV11-1 | CASSFQGTYEQYF
TRBJ1-3 | 15 | TRBV27 | CASSLTAYSGNTIYF
TRBJ1-5 | 16 | TRBV27 | CASSLRSGAGDQPQHF
TRBJ2-7 | 11 | TRBV2 | CASSDHYEQYF
TRBJ1-2 | 13 | TRBV12-3/TRBV12-4 | CASSLWGNYGYTF
TRBJ1-1 | 13 | TRBV12-3/TRBV12-4 | CATSAAGGSEAFF
TRBJ2-2 | 16 | TRBV18 | CASSPPSGPNTGELFF
TRBJ2-1 | 13 | TRBV2 | CASQGGPYNEQFF
TRBJ2-3 | 14 | TRBV5-5 | CASSISRLTDTQYF
TRBJ2-3 | 12 | TRBV10-2 | CASSPTTDTQYF
TRBJ1-1 | 15 | TRBV6-5 | CASSYSWTVNTEAFF
TRBJ2-1 | 12 | TRBV27 | CASKTPGGLQFF
TRBJ2-3 | 15 | TRBV10-3 | CAIGRLAGEGDTQYF